This T cell receptor (beta chain) derives from a study of T cells after yellow fever vaccination. Conversion of TCR transcripts into cDNA relied on 5'RACE template switching, which added a universal primer site and UMIs. TCRdb processed the 5' RACE reads anew with MiXCR; each CDR3 protein has one entry. The sample holds approximately 260,000 distinct CDR3 sequences, under 15% seen once. To note about this clonotype: A read error is possible here, since a much larger clone lies one base away.

CDR1 and CDR2 from the germline V gene are MNHGY and SAAAGT. The CDR3 spans 14 residues. This TCR was recovered from a man aged 25-45 years who received the YFV17D yellow fever vaccine. The material sequenced was CD4+ T cells sorted from PBMCs, taken 45 days after the yellow fever booster vaccination. This rearrangement joins TRBV6-8 to TRBJ2-1, with TRBD2 matching over 9 bases. The better agreement between TRBJ2-7 and the DNA end casts doubt on the J call. CDR3 nucleotides: TGTGCCAGCGGGGCTAGCGGGATTACGGATGAGCAGTACTTC. It codes for CASGASGITDEQYF.